This entry lists 5 T cell receptor beta chains sequenced from one sample in a study of blood T cell repertoires in COVID-19. Some clones are missing from TCRdb's copy, which holds only in-frame ones; the method was immunoSEQ multiplex PCR. The sample comprises roughly 120,000 clones, about nine tenths of which are singletons, and 1.1% rests with the top ten. The sequencing input was peripheral blood. These receptors were collected from a human donor in a cohort sampled during active COVID-19.

The chain combines TRBV3-1 (or the pseudogene TRBV3-2) with TRBJ1-2; 12 bases map to TRBD1. In germline, CDR1 is LGHDT, CDR2 YNNKEL (reference sequence). The CDR3 has 17 amino acids. V trimming: 7 bases; J trimming: 6 bases; junction bases outside the gene matches: 15. CDR3: CASKGQGATQFGDGYTF. Here the CDR3 DNA reads TGTGCCAGCAAGGGACAGGGGGCGACCCAATTTGGTGATGGCTACACCTTC.

The chain links TRBV7-6 to TRBJ1-4; unclear D gene. Trimming removed 5 bases from V and 4 bases from J, with 20 bases in between. The germline CDR1 and CDR2 sequences are SGHVS and FNYEAQ. The CDR3 contains 17 residues. For the CDR3, the DNA is TGTGCCAGCAGCCCCCACGACTCGCGGCTGAATAATGAAAAACTGTTTTTT. Amino acids: CASSPHDSRLNNEKLFF.

This chain uses TRBV5-4 with TRBJ1-2; D call uncertain. This CDR3 has 14 residues. The germline CDR1 and CDR2 sequences are SGHNT and YYREEE (reference sequence). Deletions cut 4 bases from V and 9 bases from J, with 19 bases between. DNA for the CDR3: TGTGCCAGCAGCCGCCACACGGAACTATATAGCTACACCTTC. Residues: CASSRHTELYSYTF.

The V and J genes are TRBV19 and TRBJ2-2; 8 bases are a match to TRBD1. The J segment lost 4 bases and the V segment lost 3 bases, leaving 10 bases of the junction unmatched. CDR1 is LNHDA, CDR2 SQIVND, per germline (reference sequence). The CDR3 runs 17 residues. The CDR3 nucleotides read TGTGCCAGTAGTATCGAAAAGGACAGGGCGGTCACCGGGGAGCTGTTTTTT. It codes for CASSIEKDRAVTGELFF.

The gene calls are TRBV6-2 or TRBV6-3 and TRBJ2-7; no reliable D call. V shed 3 bases and J shed 1 base, with 13 bases lying between them. CDR3 size: 15 residues. Germline-derived CDR1 and CDR2 are MNHEY and SVGEGT. The CDR3 loop is CASSYALTGSYEQYF. The CDR3 coding sequence is TGTGCCAGCAGTTATGCCCTGACTGGATCCTACGAGCAGTACTTC.